This note documents a single TCR beta chain sequence. These data originate in a study of blood T cell repertoires in COVID-19. Study overall: Collection of acute and convalescent COVID-19 samples took place in the United States, Italy and Spain. T cells, B-cell-depleted T cells, or PBMCs supplied cDNA or gDNA.

TCRdb's copy holds only in-frame clones and misses some; the assay was immunoSEQ multiplex PCR. The sample has under 200,000 clones; approximately 90% are singletons. Enrolled during active infection, Seattle patients were then followed longitudinally. CDR1 is MNHEY and CDR2 is SMNVEV in the germline V gene (reference sequence). The CDR3 has 15 residues. The V end was cut by 2 bases, the J end by 0 bases, with 11 bases between. The clonotype comes from a man between 18 and 35 years old with COVID-19, enrolled during active disease. Specimen: peripheral blood. The rearrangement links TRBV27 to TRBJ2-7; D gene uncertain. The CDR3 sequence is CASSLIRQSSYEQYF. CDR3 bases: TGTGCCAGCAGTTTAATCCGCCAGTCCTCCTACGAGCAGTACTTC.